A single sample is the source of the 24 T cell receptor beta chains below, sequenced in a study of shared clonotypes between healthy human individuals. Clones were sequenced by immunoSEQ multiplex PCR, and TCRdb holds only the in-frame ones, with some missing. The sample has roughly 2.5 million clones, about 92% seen once. The material sequenced was naive CD4+ T cells sorted from blood. Regarding subset: CD45RA+ positively selected. All receptors derive from a young man in good health.

The chain couples TRBV15 to TRBJ1-4; weak D call: TRBD1 (5 bases). Looked up from germline, CDR1 is LNHNV and CDR2 is YYDKDF (reference sequence). V was trimmed by 1 base and J by 5 bases, leaving 11 bases between them. There are 15 residues in the CDR3. The CDR3 bases are TGTGCCACCAGCAGAGGTAGTCAGGGAAATGAAAAACTGTTTTTT. Protein product: CATSRGSQGNEKLFF.

The gene calls are TRBV19 and TRBJ2-2; no definite D call. The CDR3 is made up of 14 amino acids. Trimming took off 3 bases at V and 8 bases at J, with 13 bases between the two ends. Germline CDR1 reads LNHDA; CDR2 reads SQIVND (reference sequence). The CDR3 sequence is CASSMDQVPGELFF. The CDR3 DNA is TGTGCCAGTAGTATGGATCAGGTTCCGGGGGAGCTGTTTTTT. Full variable domain (remainder filled in from reference TRBV19 and TRBJ2-2): DGGITQSPKYLFRKEGQNVTLSCEQNLNHDAMYWYRQDPGQGLRLIYYSQIVNDFQKGDIAEGYSVSREKKESFPLTVTSAQKNPTAFYLCASSMDQVPGELFFGEGSRLTVL.

With regard to this clone: Other nucleotide sequences from this sample produce the same CDR3. The rearrangement uses TRBV11-2 and TRBJ1-4; possibly TRBD1 for D (5 bases). Germline V gene data show CDR1 as SGHAT and CDR2 as FQNNGV. The CDR3 is 15 amino acids. V lost 0 bases, J lost 7 bases, and 12 bases lay in between. The CDR3 spells CASSLEGGRGEKLFF. CDR3 DNA: TGTGCCAGCAGCTTAGAGGGGGGTAGGGGTGAAAAACTGTTTTTT. The full variable domain, its missing parts supplied by reference TRBV11-2 and TRBJ1-4, is EAGVAQSPRYKIIEKRQSVAFWCNPISGHATLYWYQQILGQGPKLLIQFQNNGVVDDSQLPKDRFSAERLKGVDSTLKIQPAKLEDSAVYLCASSLEGGRGEKLFFGSGTQLSVL.

The CDR3 loop reads CASSASGKLYGYTF. The CDR3 DNA follows: TGTGCCAGCAGTGCTTCCGGAAAACTATATGGCTACACCTTC. This chain connects TRBV6-1 to TRBJ1-2; D remains ambiguous. Trimming took 4 bases from V and 5 from J, leaving 14 bases between them. The CDR3 spans 14 residues. Germline V gene lookup returns CDR1 MNHNS and CDR2 SASEGT.

The J gene is TRBJ2-7, the V gene TRBV6-1; 10 nucleotides agree with TRBD1. From germline, CDR1 is MNHNS and CDR2 SASEGT. This CDR3 has 17 amino acids. Trimming took 4 bases from V and 2 from J; bases not matched to a gene: 11. The CDR3 region has the DNA TGTGCCAGCAGTGGGCGGGACAGGGGATTAAGAACCTACGAGCAGTACTTC. Protein sequence: CASSGRDRGLRTYEQYF.

The V and J genes are TRBV11-2 and TRBJ1-2; D gene ambiguous. V lost 1 base to trimming and J lost 4 bases, with 10 bases between them. Germline CDR1 is SGHAT and CDR2 is FQNNGV. This CDR3 spans 14 amino acids. CDR3 DNA sequence: TGTGCCAGCAGCTTAGGCGGAGGGATCTATGGCTACACCTTC. Protein sequence: CASSLGGGIYGYTF.

The chain combines TRBV2 with TRBJ1-1; possible D gene TRBD1, 5 bases. V lost 6 bases and J 1 base, leaving 18 bases between the germline ends. The CDR3 runs to 16 residues. The germline V gene has CDR1 SNHLY and CDR2 FYNNEI. The CDR3 DNA follows: TGTGCCAGCAGATACCAATGGGCGCAGGGGAACACTGAAGCTTTCTTT. It yields the protein CASRYQWAQGNTEAFF. Full variable domain (missing parts from reference TRBV2 and TRBJ1-1): EPEVTQTPSHQVTQMGQEVILRCVPISNHLYFYWYRQILGQKVEFLVSFYNNEISEKSEIFDDQFSVERPDGSNFTLKIRSTKLEDSAMYFCASRYQWAQGNTEAFFGQGTRLTVV.

V is TRBV12-5 and J is TRBJ2-1; 10 nucleotides agree with TRBD1. V lost 1 base, J lost 9 bases, and 3 bases stayed unmatched. Germline values: CDR1 LGHNT, CDR2 FRNRAP. This CDR3 has 14 residues. The chain's CDR3 is CASGLGQGASEQFF. The CDR3 DNA follows: TGTGCTAGTGGTTTGGGACAGGGGGCAAGTGAGCAGTTCTTC.

With respect to this clone: Other DNA sequences in the same sample also yield this CDR3. V and J are TRBV5-1 and TRBJ2-5, with unresolved D. V lost 3 bases, J lost 3 bases, and 9 bases lay in between. CDR1 and CDR2 from the germline V gene are SGHRS and YFSETQ. This CDR3 region has 13 residues. Written as DNA, the CDR3 is TGCGCCAGCAGCTCGGGCCAGAAAGAGACCCAGTACTTC. Residues: CASSSGQKETQYF.

On this clone itself: Other DNA variants within this sample encode the same CDR3. The chain is built from TRBV7-2 and TRBJ2-7, with D perhaps TRBD1 (6 bases). Germline V CDR1 and CDR2: SGHTA, FQGNSA. The CDR3 is 12 amino acids. V dropped 5 bases and J dropped 4 bases, with 9 bases sitting between them. This CDR3 is CASSLQGYEQYF. CDR3 DNA: TGTGCCAGCAGCCTCCAGGGGTACGAGCAGTACTTC. The full variable domain, in which reference TRBV7-2 and TRBJ2-7 provide the parts outside the CDR3, is GAGVSQSPSNKVTEKGKDVELRCDPISGHTALYWYRQSLGQGLEFLIYFQGNSAPDKSGLPSDRFSAERTGGSVSTLTIQRTQQEDSAVYLCASSLQGYEQYFGPGTRLTVT.

The CDR3 DNA is TGTGCCAGTAGAAGCCGGGACTTAGGCTCCTACGAGCAGTACTTC. This sequence encodes CASRSRDLGSYEQYF. The rearrangement joins TRBV19 to TRBJ2-7, with a possible D match to TRBD2 (6 bases). Trimming removed 6 bases at V and 0 bases at J, with 15 bases between. This CDR3 has 15 residues. Germline CDR1 is LNHDA and CDR2 is SQIVND (reference sequence).

This chain joins TRBV6-5 and TRBJ1-1, with D possibly matching TRBD1 (5 bases). The CDR3 has 16 amino acids. Germline V lookup: CDR1 MNHEY, CDR2 SVGAGI. Trimming stripped 2 bases from V and 5 bases from J, with 18 bases between. CDR3 sequence reads: CASSYTGTGISTEAFF. CDR3 nucleotide sequence: TGTGCCAGCAGTTACACAGGAACCGGAATTTCGACTGAAGCTTTCTTT.

The chain carries TRBV5-6 and TRBJ2-2; no clear D. The CDR3 has 13 amino acids. Germline values: CDR1 SGHDT, CDR2 YYEEEE. V lost 2 bases and J lost 5, with 7 bases in between. The CDR3 is CASSFHATGELFF. The CDR3 coding sequence is TGTGCCAGCAGCTTCCACGCGACCGGGGAGCTGTTTTTT.

In regard to this clone: Its ends do not fully match the called genes, so a read error is possible. The chain is built from TRBV4-1 and TRBJ2-3; D could derive from TRBD1 or TRBD2 (5 bases each). This CDR3 has 12 amino acids. The germline gives CDR1 MGHRA, CDR2 YSYEKL. The CDR3 loop is CASSRGADTQYF. The CDR3 DNA reads TGTGCCAGCAGCCGGGGCGCAGATACGCAGTATTTT.

This sequence joins TRBV5-4 and TRBJ2-1; 7 nucleotides align to TRBD1. Germline lookup yields CDR1 SGHNT and CDR2 YYREEE (reference sequence). The CDR3 is made up of 15 amino acids. The ends lost 2 bases at V and 1 base at J; junction bases unmatched: 3. CDR3 amino acids: CASSFGDSSYNEQFF. CDR3 nucleotides: TGTGCCAGCAGCTTCGGGGACAGTTCCTACAATGAGCAGTTCTTC. Full variable domain (remainder filled in from reference TRBV5-4 and TRBJ2-1): ETGVTQSPTHLIKTRGQQVTLRCSSQSGHNTVSWYQQALGQGPQFIFQYYREEENGRGNFPPRFSGLQFPNYSSELNVNALELDDSALYLCASSFGDSSYNEQFFGPGTRLTVL.

The chain uses TRBV5-6 and TRBJ1-6; 7 bases fit TRBD1. The CDR3 sequence is 15 residues long. Per germline, CDR1 SGHDT and CDR2 YYEEEE. The ends lost 4 bases at V and 9 bases at J; junction bases unmatched: 10. Here the CDR3 DNA reads TGTGCCAGCAGCCGGAATACAGGGGCCACTTCACCCCTCCACTTT. Translated, it gives CASSRNTGATSPLHF.

The CDR3 coding sequence is TGTGCCAGCAGCCCAGGAGACGGAAACACCATATATTTT. This codes for CASSPGDGNTIYF. V is TRBV9 and J is TRBJ1-3; D is unclear. The CDR3 loop spans 13 amino acids. The germline gives CDR1 SGDLS, CDR2 YYNGEE. Trimming stripped 4 bases from V and 4 bases from J, with 9 bases between.

Worth noting for this clone: A read error is possible here, since a much larger clone lies one base away. The identical CDR3 is also encoded by other nucleotide sequences in the sample. The rearrangement uses TRBV5-1 and TRBJ2-7; unclear D gene. The CDR3 runs 13 residues. The V end was cut by 0 bases, the J end by 0 bases, with 4 bases between. Germline CDR1 is SGHRS and CDR2 is YFSETQ. The CDR3 sequence is CASSLDTSYEQYF. In nucleotides, the CDR3 is TGCGCCAGCAGCTTGGACACCTCCTACGAGCAGTACTTC.

The rearrangement joins TRBV4-1 to TRBJ2-3; D not resolved. V lost 0 bases and J 2 bases, leaving 9 bases between the germline ends. The length of the CDR3 is 15 residues. Germline CDR1 is MGHRA and CDR2 is YSYEKL. The CDR3 is CASSQDQGYTDTQYF. The CDR3 DNA is TGCGCCAGCAGCCAAGATCAAGGATACACAGATACGCAGTATTTT.

V gene TRBV5-1 combines with J gene TRBJ1-1; maybe TRBD1 (5 bases). The CDR3 runs to 15 residues. V lost 0 bases and J lost 4, with 13 bases in between. Germline values: CDR1 SGHRS, CDR2 YFSETQ. CDR3 amino acids: CASSLEAGWVTEAFF. The CDR3 region has the DNA TGCGCCAGCAGCTTGGAGGCAGGGTGGGTCACTGAAGCTTTCTTT.

The chain couples TRBV4-3 to TRBJ2-2; either TRBD1 or TRBD2 may supply D (5 bases each). This CDR3 contains 16 residues. Trimming left V 1 base short and J 0 bases short, with 9 bases between. CDR1 is LGHNA, CDR2 YSLEER, per germline. DNA of the CDR3: TGCGCCAGCAGCCAAGTGGGACGAACGAACACCGGGGAGCTGTTTTTT. Protein: CASSQVGRTNTGELFF.

The rearrangement joins TRBV6-5 to TRBJ1-5; D possibly corresponds to TRBD1 (5 bases). The V and J ends lost 4 bases and 1 base respectively, with 8 bases between them. This CDR3 is built from 14 residues. The germline gives CDR1 MNHEY, CDR2 SVGAGI. CDR3 sequence reads: CASSSQGSNQPQHF. The DNA of the CDR3 is TGTGCCAGCAGTTCCCAGGGAAGCAATCAGCCCCAGCATTTT.

The chain carries TRBV6-1 and TRBJ1-2, with 8 positions matching TRBD1. Germline CDR1 and CDR2: MNHNS and SASEGT. This CDR3 is built from 13 residues. J was trimmed by 7 bases and V by 7 bases; bases with no gene match: 8. The DNA of the CDR3 is TGTGCCAGCATCCGTGGACAGGGTACTGGCTACACCTTC. This translates into CASIRGQGTGYTF.

Regarding this clone: One junction end does not reproduce the germline sequence, and a read error may be involved. CDR3 nucleotide sequence: TGCGCCAGCAGCTTGGAACAGGGGGGGAAAAGCATTCAGTACTTC. This codes for CASSLEQGGKSIQYF. The chain recombines TRBV5-1 with TRBJ2-4; D possibly corresponds to TRBD1 (8 bases). Germline V CDR1 and CDR2: SGHRS, YFSETQ. CDR3 length equals 15 residues.